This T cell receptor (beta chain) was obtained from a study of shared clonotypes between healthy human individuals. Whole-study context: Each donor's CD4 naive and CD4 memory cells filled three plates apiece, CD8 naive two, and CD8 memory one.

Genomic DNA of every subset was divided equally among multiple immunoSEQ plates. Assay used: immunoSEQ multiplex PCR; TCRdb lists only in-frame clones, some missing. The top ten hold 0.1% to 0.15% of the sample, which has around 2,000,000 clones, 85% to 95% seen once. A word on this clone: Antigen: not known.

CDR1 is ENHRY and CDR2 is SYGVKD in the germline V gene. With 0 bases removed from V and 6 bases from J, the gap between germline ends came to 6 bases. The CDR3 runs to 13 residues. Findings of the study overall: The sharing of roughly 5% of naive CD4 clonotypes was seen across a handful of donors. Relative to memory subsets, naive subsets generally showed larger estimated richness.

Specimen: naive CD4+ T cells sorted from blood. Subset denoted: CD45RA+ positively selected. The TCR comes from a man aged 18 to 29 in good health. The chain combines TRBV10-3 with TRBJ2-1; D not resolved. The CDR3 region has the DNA TGTGCCATCAGTGAGTCGACGATCAATGAGCAGTTCTTC. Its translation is CAISESTINEQFF.